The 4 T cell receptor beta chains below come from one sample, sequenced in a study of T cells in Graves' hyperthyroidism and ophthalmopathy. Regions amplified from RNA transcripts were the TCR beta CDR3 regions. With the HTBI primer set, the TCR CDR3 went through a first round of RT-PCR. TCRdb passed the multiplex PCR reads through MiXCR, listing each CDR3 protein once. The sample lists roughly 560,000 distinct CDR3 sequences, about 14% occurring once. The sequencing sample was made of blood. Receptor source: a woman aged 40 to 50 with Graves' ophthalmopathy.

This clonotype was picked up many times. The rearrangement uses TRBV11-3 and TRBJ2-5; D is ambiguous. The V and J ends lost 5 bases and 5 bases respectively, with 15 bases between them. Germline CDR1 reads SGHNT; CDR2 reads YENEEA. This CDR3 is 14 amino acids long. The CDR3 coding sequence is TGTGCCAGCAGCCGCGATATGGTATACGAGACCCAGTACTTC. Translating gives CASSRDMVYETQYF.

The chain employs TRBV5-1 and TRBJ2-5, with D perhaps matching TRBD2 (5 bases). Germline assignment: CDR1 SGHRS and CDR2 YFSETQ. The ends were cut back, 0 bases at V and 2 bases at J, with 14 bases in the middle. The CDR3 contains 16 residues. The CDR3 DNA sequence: TGCGCCAGCAGCTTGGGGACTTACAACGGTCAAGAGACCCAGTACTTC. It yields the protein CASSLGTYNGQETQYF. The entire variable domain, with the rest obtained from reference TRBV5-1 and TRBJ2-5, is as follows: KAGVTQTPRYLIKTRGQQVTLSCSPISGHRSVSWYQQTPGQGLQFLFEYFSETQRNKGNFPGRFSGRQFSNSRSEMNVSTLELGDSALYLCASSLGTYNGQETQYFGPGTRLLVL.

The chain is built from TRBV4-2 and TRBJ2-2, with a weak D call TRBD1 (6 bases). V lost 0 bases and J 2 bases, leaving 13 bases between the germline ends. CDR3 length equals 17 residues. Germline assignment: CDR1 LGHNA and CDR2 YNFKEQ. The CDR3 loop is CASSQDPDRANTGELFF. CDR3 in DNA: TGTGCCAGCAGCCAAGATCCGGACAGAGCAAACACCGGGGAGCTGTTTTTT.

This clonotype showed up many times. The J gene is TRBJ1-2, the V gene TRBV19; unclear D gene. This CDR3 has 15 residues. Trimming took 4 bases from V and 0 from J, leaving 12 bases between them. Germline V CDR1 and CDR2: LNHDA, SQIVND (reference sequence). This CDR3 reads CASSTSDGANYGYTF. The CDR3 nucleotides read TGTGCCAGTAGTACCTCGGACGGAGCTAACTATGGCTACACCTTC.